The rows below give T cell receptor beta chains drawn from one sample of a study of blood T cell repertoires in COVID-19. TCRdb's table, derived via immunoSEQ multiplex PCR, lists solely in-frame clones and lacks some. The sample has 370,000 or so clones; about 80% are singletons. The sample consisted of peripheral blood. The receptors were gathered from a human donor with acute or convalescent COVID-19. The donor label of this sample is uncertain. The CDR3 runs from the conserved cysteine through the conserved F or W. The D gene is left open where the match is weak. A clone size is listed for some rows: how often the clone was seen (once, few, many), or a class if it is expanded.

CDR3nt: TGTGCCATCAGTGGACAGGGGAGGACCTCAGTGGAAGCTTTCTTT; CDR3aa: CAISGQGRTSVEAFF; d_gene: TRBD1; v_gene: TRBV10-3; abundance: NA; j_gene: TRBJ1-1
CDR3nt: TGCGCCAGCAGCTTGTATCCCGGGACAGGGTCCTACGAGCAGTACTTC; CDR3aa: CASSLYPGTGSYEQYF; d_gene: TRBD1; v_gene: TRBV5-1; abundance: NA; j_gene: TRBJ2-7
CDR3nt: TGTGCCAGCAGCACCCGACTAGCGGGAGTACAAGAGACCCAGTACTTC; CDR3aa: CASSTRLAGVQETQYF; d_gene: TRBD2; v_gene: TRBV7-6; abundance: NA; j_gene: TRBJ2-5
CDR3nt: TGTGCCAGCAGTTTCCCCAGGGAACTCAACTATGGCTACACCTTC; CDR3aa: CASSFPRELNYGYTF; d_gene: NA; v_gene: TRBV28; abundance: NA; j_gene: TRBJ1-2
CDR3nt: TGTGCCTCCCATCAGGGGGAAAGTACCTACAATGAGCAGTTCTTC; CDR3aa: CASHQGESTYNEQFF; d_gene: TRBD1; v_gene: TRBV2; abundance: NA; j_gene: TRBJ2-1
CDR3nt: TGTGCCAGCAGCCCGGGGATTCGGAGCAATCAGCCCCAGCATTTT; CDR3aa: CASSPGIRSNQPQHF; d_gene: NA; v_gene: TRBV7-2; abundance: NA; j_gene: TRBJ1-5
CDR3nt: TGTGCCAGCAGTTTAAACGGTGGTTCCGGGGAGCTGTTTTTT; CDR3aa: CASSLNGGSGELFF; d_gene: NA; v_gene: TRBV6-5; abundance: NA; j_gene: TRBJ2-2
CDR3nt: TGTGCCAGCAGTGAATGGGGGCGGAATCAGCCCCAGCATTTT; CDR3aa: CASSEWGRNQPQHF; d_gene: NA; v_gene: TRBV2; abundance: NA; j_gene: TRBJ1-5
CDR3nt: TGTGCCAGCAGTTATTTTCGGGACAATGAGCAGTTCTTC; CDR3aa: CASSYFRDNEQFF; d_gene: NA; v_gene: TRBV6-2/TRBV6-3; abundance: NA; j_gene: TRBJ2-1
CDR3nt: TGTGCCAGCAGCTTGTCAGAAGTCAATGAGCAGTTCTTC; CDR3aa: CASSLSEVNEQFF; d_gene: NA; v_gene: TRBV7-7; abundance: NA; j_gene: TRBJ2-1
CDR3nt: TGTGTCTCCAGTGGTACAGGCTGGATTGACACTGAAGCTTTCTTT; CDR3aa: CVSSGTGWIDTEAFF; d_gene: NA; v_gene: TRBV19; abundance: few; j_gene: TRBJ1-1
CDR3nt: TGTGCCAGCAGCCCCCGGGACAGGGCTCACTATGGCTACACCTTC; CDR3aa: CASSPRDRAHYGYTF; d_gene: TRBD1; v_gene: TRBV7-9; abundance: few; j_gene: TRBJ1-2
CDR3nt: TGTGCCAGTTCTCGGGGACAGGCCCCCTCTGGAAACACCATATATTTT; CDR3aa: CASSRGQAPSGNTIYF; d_gene: TRBD1; v_gene: TRBV19; abundance: NA; j_gene: TRBJ1-3
CDR3nt: TGCGCCAGCAGCTTGGGCGGGAGGGTCTCCTACGAGCAGTACTTC; CDR3aa: CASSLGGRVSYEQYF; d_gene: TRBD2; v_gene: TRBV5-1; abundance: NA; j_gene: TRBJ2-7
CDR3nt: TGTGCCAGCAGCCGGCTACTAATTATAAATGAGCAGTTCTTC; CDR3aa: CASSRLLIINEQFF; d_gene: NA; v_gene: TRBV7-2; abundance: NA; j_gene: TRBJ2-1
CDR3nt: TGCGCCAGCAGCTCTAGTCGGGGTTTAGGCCAGTACTTC; CDR3aa: CASSSSRGLGQYF; d_gene: NA; v_gene: TRBV7-9; abundance: NA; j_gene: TRBJ2-5
CDR3nt: TGTGCCAGTAGTCAGTTCCATGACCGAGGAGGCTATGGCTACACCTTC; CDR3aa: CASSQFHDRGGYGYTF; d_gene: NA; v_gene: TRBV19; abundance: NA; j_gene: TRBJ1-2
CDR3nt: TGTGCCACCAGTGATTCGAGATTCCGGGTCACCGGGGAGCTGTTTTTT; CDR3aa: CATSDSRFRVTGELFF; d_gene: NA; v_gene: TRBV24-1; abundance: once; j_gene: TRBJ2-2
CDR3nt: TGTGCCAGCAGATCCGGGACAGGGGTTTTGAGGCCCCAGTACTTC; CDR3aa: CASRSGTGVLRPQYF; d_gene: TRBD1; v_gene: TRBV6-5; abundance: NA; j_gene: TRBJ2-5
CDR3nt: TGTGCCAGTAGTATCACACGGACAACTAGCACAGATACGCAGTATTTT; CDR3aa: CASSITRTTSTDTQYF; d_gene: NA; v_gene: TRBV19; abundance: NA; j_gene: TRBJ2-3
CDR3nt: TGTGCCAGCTCACCAGATGCTAGCGTGTGGACCGGGGAGCTGTTTTTT; CDR3aa: CASSPDASVWTGELFF; d_gene: NA; v_gene: TRBV18; abundance: NA; j_gene: TRBJ2-2
CDR3nt: TGCGCCAGCAGAGGTCAGGGGAACACTGAAGCTTTCTTT; CDR3aa: CASRGQGNTEAFF; d_gene: NA; v_gene: TRBV10-2; abundance: NA; j_gene: TRBJ1-1
CDR3nt: TGTGCCAGCAGCTTGGCGGGCAGGGCCTATAATTCACCCCTCCACTTT; CDR3aa: CASSLAGRAYNSPLHF; d_gene: NA; v_gene: TRBV5-6; abundance: NA; j_gene: TRBJ1-6
CDR3nt: TGTGCCAGCAGTTATCCCGGGGACGAGCAGTACTTC; CDR3aa: CASSYPGDEQYF; d_gene: NA; v_gene: TRBV12-3/TRBV12-4; abundance: NA; j_gene: TRBJ2-7
CDR3nt: TGTGCCAGTAGTTCCCAAGGACAGGGCAATCAGCCCCAGCATTTT; CDR3aa: CASSSQGQGNQPQHF; d_gene: TRBD1; v_gene: TRBV19; abundance: NA; j_gene: TRBJ1-5
CDR3nt: TGCGCCAGCAGCCCTATCGCCCGGGACAGGAATTCACCCCTCCACTTT; CDR3aa: CASSPIARDRNSPLHF; d_gene: TRBD1; v_gene: TRBV4-1; abundance: NA; j_gene: TRBJ1-6
CDR3nt: TGTGCCAGCAGCTTAGGGGCGGGAGGGCGGTTCTTC; CDR3aa: CASSLGAGGRFF; d_gene: TRBD2; v_gene: TRBV7-8; abundance: NA; j_gene: TRBJ2-1
CDR3nt: TGTGCCAGCAGCCCCACCGGGACTAGCGGGGCAGATACGCAGTATTTT; CDR3aa: CASSPTGTSGADTQYF; d_gene: TRBD2; v_gene: TRBV7-9; abundance: NA; j_gene: TRBJ2-3
CDR3nt: TGTGCCAGCAGCGTTATACAGGGGGGCACTGAAGCTTTCTTT; CDR3aa: CASSVIQGGTEAFF; d_gene: TRBD1; v_gene: TRBV6-5; abundance: NA; j_gene: TRBJ1-1
CDR3nt: TGTGCCAGCAGTACCGGACAGATCTCCTACGAGCAGTACTTC; CDR3aa: CASSTGQISYEQYF; d_gene: NA; v_gene: TRBV6-6; abundance: few; j_gene: TRBJ2-7
CDR3nt: TGTGCCAGCAGCCCGAACAGGGACCGTACGCAGTATTTT; CDR3aa: CASSPNRDRTQYF; d_gene: NA; v_gene: TRBV14; abundance: NA; j_gene: TRBJ2-3
CDR3nt: TGCAGTGCTAGTGGGATACCGGGTAGGGGAACCTACGAGCAGTACTTC; CDR3aa: CSASGIPGRGTYEQYF; d_gene: NA; v_gene: TRBV20-1; abundance: NA; j_gene: TRBJ2-7
CDR3nt: TGTGCCAGCTCACCGACAGGGATGACCTACGAGCAGTACTTC; CDR3aa: CASSPTGMTYEQYF; d_gene: TRBD1; v_gene: TRBV18; abundance: NA; j_gene: TRBJ2-7
CDR3nt: TGCGCCAGCACGGTGGGGGGTGGCTATGGCTACACCTTC; CDR3aa: CASTVGGGYGYTF; d_gene: NA; v_gene: TRBV5-1; abundance: NA; j_gene: TRBJ1-2
CDR3nt: TGTGCCAGCAGCGACCGGGACAGGGCGGGTGAAGCTTTCTTT; CDR3aa: CASSDRDRAGEAFF; d_gene: TRBD1; v_gene: TRBV6-5; abundance: NA; j_gene: TRBJ1-1
CDR3nt: TGTGCCAGCAGTTACGGGGGGTCGGGCCCCCGAGAGCAGTTCTTC; CDR3aa: CASSYGGSGPREQFF; d_gene: NA; v_gene: TRBV6-2/TRBV6-3; abundance: few; j_gene: TRBJ2-1
CDR3nt: TGTGCCAGCAGCTGGACTAGCGGAAAAGATACGCAGTATTTT; CDR3aa: CASSWTSGKDTQYF; d_gene: TRBD2; v_gene: TRBV27; abundance: NA; j_gene: TRBJ2-3
CDR3nt: TGTGCCAGCTCACCCTGGACAGGGGGCACTGAAGCTTTCTTT; CDR3aa: CASSPWTGGTEAFF; d_gene: TRBD1; v_gene: TRBV18; abundance: NA; j_gene: TRBJ1-1
CDR3nt: TGTGCCAGCAGTTCTCCCGGCCCGGGGAGCAATCAGCCCCAGCATTTT; CDR3aa: CASSSPGPGSNQPQHF; d_gene: NA; v_gene: TRBV28; abundance: NA; j_gene: TRBJ1-5
CDR3nt: TGTGCCAGCTCACAACTAGCGGGAGTGGCGGAGACCCAGTACTTC; CDR3aa: CASSQLAGVAETQYF; d_gene: TRBD2; v_gene: TRBV18; abundance: NA; j_gene: TRBJ2-5
CDR3nt: TGTGCCAGCAGCCAAGGGGGGGCCTACGAGCAGTACTTC; CDR3aa: CASSQGGAYEQYF; d_gene: NA; v_gene: TRBV3-1/TRBV3-2; abundance: NA; j_gene: TRBJ2-7
CDR3nt: TGCGCCAGCAGTCCACAGGGGAACACTGAAGCTTTCTTT; CDR3aa: CASSPQGNTEAFF; d_gene: NA; v_gene: TRBV10-1; abundance: NA; j_gene: TRBJ1-1
CDR3nt: TGTGCCAGCAGTTACCCGGGACAGGGTAACGAGCAGTACTTC; CDR3aa: CASSYPGQGNEQYF; d_gene: TRBD1; v_gene: TRBV6-5; abundance: NA; j_gene: TRBJ2-7
CDR3nt: TGCGCCAGCAGCGAGAGACTAGCGGGAAGGGAGACCCAGTACTTC; CDR3aa: CASSERLAGRETQYF; d_gene: TRBD2; v_gene: TRBV4-1; abundance: NA; j_gene: TRBJ2-5
CDR3nt: TGTGCCAGCAGTGTTACAGGGGGCTTTATGAACACTGAAGCTTTCTTT; CDR3aa: CASSVTGGFMNTEAFF; d_gene: TRBD1; v_gene: TRBV27; abundance: NA; j_gene: TRBJ1-1
CDR3nt: TGTGCCAGCAGAGGACAGGGGAGGGTTTTTGAGAACCAAGGAGAAAGGCGTCAGCCCCAGCATTTT; CDR3aa: CASRGQGRVFENQGERRQPQHF; d_gene: TRBD1; v_gene: TRBV6-8; abundance: NA; j_gene: TRBJ1-5